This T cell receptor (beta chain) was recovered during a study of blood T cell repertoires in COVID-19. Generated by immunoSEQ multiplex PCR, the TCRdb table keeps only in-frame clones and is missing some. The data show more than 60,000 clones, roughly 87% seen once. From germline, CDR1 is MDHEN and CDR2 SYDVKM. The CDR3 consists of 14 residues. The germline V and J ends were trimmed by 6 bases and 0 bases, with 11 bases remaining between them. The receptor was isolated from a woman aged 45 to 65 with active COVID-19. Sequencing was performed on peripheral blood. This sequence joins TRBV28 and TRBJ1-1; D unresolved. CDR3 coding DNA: TGTGCCAGCAGGCCCAGGATTATGAACACTGAAGCTTTCTTT. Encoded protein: CASRPRIMNTEAFF.